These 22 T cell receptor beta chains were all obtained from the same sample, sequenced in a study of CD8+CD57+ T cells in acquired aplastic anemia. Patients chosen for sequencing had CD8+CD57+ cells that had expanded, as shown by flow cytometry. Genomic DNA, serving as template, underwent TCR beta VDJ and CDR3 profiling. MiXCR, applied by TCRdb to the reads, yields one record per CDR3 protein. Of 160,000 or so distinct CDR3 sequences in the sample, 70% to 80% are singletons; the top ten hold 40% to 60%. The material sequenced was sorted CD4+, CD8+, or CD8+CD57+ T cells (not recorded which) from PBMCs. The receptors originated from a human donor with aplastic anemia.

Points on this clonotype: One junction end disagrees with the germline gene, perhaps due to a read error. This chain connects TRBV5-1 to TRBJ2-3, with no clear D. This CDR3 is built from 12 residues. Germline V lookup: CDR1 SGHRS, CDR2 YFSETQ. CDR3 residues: CASSMGTDTQYF. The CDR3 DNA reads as TGTGCCAGCAGTATGGGCACAGATACGCAGTATTTT.

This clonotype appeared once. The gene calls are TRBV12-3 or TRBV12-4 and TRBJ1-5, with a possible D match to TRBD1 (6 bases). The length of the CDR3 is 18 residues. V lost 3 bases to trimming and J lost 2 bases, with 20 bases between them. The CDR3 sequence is CASSFRTAEWGRNQPQHF. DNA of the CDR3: TGTGCCAGCAGTTTCCGGACAGCGGAATGGGGACGCAATCAGCCCCAGCATTTT.

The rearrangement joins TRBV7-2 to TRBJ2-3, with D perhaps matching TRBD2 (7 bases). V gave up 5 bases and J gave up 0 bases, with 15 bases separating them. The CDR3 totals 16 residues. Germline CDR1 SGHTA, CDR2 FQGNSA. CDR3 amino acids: CASSRTGGPSTDTQYF. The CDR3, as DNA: TGTGCCAGCAGCCGGACCGGGGGGCCGAGCACAGATACGCAGTATTTT. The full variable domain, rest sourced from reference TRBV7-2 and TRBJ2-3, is GAGVSQSPSNKVTEKGKDVELRCDPISGHTALYWYRQSLGQGLEFLIYFQGNSAPDKSGLPSDRFSAERTGGSVSTLTIQRTQQEDSAVYLCASSRTGGPSTDTQYFGPGTRLTVL.

CDR3 sequence (DNA): TGCAGTGCTAGAGAAACAGGGTTTTCACCCCTCCACTTT. Protein: CSARETGFSPLHF. The gene calls are TRBV20-1 and TRBJ1-6; perhaps TRBD1 as D (6 bases). The CDR3 spans 13 residues. Germline CDR1 reads DFQATT; CDR2 reads SNEGSKA (reference sequence). V dropped 0 bases and J dropped 9 bases, with 9 bases sitting between them.

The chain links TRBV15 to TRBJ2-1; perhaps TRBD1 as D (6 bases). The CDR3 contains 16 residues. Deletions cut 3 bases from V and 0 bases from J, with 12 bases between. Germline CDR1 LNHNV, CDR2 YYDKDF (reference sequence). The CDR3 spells CATSSQGLSSYNEQFF. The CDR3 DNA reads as TGTGCCACCAGCAGCCAGGGGCTTAGCTCCTACAATGAGCAGTTCTTC.

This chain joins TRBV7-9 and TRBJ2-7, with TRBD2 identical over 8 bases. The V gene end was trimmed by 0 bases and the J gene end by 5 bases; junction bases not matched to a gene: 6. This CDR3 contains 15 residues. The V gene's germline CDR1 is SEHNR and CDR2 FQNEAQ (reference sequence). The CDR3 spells CASSLASGRVNEQYF. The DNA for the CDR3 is TGTGCCAGCAGCTTAGCATCCGGGAGGGTTAACGAGCAGTACTTC.

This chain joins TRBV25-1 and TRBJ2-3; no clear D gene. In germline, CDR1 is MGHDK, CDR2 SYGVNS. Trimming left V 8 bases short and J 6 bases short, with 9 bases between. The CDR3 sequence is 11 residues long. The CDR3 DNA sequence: TGTGCCAGCGGTACTACTGATACGCAGTATTTT. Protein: CASGTTDTQYF.

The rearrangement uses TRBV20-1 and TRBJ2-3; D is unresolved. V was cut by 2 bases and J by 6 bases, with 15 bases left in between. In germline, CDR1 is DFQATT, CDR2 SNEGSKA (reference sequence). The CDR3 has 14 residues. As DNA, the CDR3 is TGCAGTGCTAGATTTCCCGCTTCCGCGGATACGCAGTATTTT. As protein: CSARFPASADTQYF.

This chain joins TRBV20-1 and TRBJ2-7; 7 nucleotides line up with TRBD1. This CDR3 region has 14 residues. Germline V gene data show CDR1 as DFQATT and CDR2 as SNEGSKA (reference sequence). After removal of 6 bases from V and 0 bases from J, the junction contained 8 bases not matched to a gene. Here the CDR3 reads CSAPQGEISYEQYF. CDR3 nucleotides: TGCAGTGCCCCTCAGGGGGAGATCTCCTACGAGCAGTACTTC.

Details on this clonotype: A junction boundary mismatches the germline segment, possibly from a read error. CDR3 in amino acids: CASSIGTPRDERFF. The CDR3 nucleotides are TGTGCCAGTAGTATAGGGACCCCCCGGGATGAGCGGTTCTTC. This chain joins TRBV19 and TRBJ2-1; perhaps TRBD2 as D (5 bases). Germline V gene lookup returns CDR1 LNHDA and CDR2 SQIVND (reference sequence). The CDR3 is 14 residues long.

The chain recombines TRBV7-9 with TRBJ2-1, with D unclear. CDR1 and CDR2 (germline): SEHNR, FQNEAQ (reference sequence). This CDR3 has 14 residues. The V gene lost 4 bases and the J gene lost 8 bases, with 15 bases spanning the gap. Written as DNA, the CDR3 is TGTGCCAGCAGCTCGGGCCCGACCCGGGATGAGCAGTTCTTC. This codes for CASSSGPTRDEQFF.

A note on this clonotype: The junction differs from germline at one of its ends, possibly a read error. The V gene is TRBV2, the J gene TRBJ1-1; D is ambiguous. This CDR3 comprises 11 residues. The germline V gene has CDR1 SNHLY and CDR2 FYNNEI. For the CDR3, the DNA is TGTGCCATCTTCACGAACGCTGAAGCTTTCTTT. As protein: CAIFTNAEAFF.

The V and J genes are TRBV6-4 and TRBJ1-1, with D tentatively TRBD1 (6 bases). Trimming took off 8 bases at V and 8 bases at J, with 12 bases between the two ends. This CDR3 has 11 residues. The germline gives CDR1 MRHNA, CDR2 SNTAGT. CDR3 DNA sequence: TGTGCCAGCGTACTCGGGACAGAAGCTTTCTTT. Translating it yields CASVLGTEAFF.

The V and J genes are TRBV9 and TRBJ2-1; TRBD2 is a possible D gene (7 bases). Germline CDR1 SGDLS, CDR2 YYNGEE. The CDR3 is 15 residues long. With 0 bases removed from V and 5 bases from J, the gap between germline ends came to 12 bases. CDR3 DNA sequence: TGTGCCAGCAGCGTAGGGGGGGGCGTCGACAATGAGCAGTTCTTC. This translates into CASSVGGGVDNEQFF.

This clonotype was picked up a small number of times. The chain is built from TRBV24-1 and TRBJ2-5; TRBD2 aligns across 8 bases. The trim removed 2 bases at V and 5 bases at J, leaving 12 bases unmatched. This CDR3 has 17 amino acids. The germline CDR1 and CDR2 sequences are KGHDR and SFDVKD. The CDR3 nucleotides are TGTGCCACCAGTGATTCGGGGGGGTCTAGCAAATCGGAGACCCAGTACTTC. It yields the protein CATSDSGGSSKSETQYF.

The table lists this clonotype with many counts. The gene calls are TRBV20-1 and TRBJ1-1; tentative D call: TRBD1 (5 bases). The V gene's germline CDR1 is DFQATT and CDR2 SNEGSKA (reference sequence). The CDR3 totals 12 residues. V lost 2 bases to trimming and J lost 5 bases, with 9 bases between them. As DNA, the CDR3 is TGCAGTGCTAGACAGGGAGAGACTGAAGCTTTCTTT. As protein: CSARQGETEAFF.

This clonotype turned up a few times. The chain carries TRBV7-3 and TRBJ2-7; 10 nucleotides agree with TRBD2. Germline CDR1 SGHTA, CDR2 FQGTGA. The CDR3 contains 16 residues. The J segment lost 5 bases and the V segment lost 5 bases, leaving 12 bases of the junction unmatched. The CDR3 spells CASSPDGTSVNHEQYF. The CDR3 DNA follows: TGTGCCAGCAGCCCTGACGGGACTAGCGTCAACCACGAGCAGTACTTC.

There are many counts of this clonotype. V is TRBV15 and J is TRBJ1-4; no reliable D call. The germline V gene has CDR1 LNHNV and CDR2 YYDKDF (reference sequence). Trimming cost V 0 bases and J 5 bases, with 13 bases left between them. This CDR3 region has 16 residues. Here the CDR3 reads CATSRDREQRNEKLFF. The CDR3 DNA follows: TGTGCCACCAGCAGAGATAGGGAACAGCGGAATGAAAAACTGTTTTTT.

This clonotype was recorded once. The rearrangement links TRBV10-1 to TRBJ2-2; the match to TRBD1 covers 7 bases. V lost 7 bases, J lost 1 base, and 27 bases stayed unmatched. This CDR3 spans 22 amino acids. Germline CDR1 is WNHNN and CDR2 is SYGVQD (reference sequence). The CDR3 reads CASIPRGILPRGRRQNTGELFF. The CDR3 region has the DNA TGCGCCAGCATTCCCAGGGGGATCCTTCCGAGGGGGCGAAGGCAGAACACCGGGGAGCTGTTTTTT.

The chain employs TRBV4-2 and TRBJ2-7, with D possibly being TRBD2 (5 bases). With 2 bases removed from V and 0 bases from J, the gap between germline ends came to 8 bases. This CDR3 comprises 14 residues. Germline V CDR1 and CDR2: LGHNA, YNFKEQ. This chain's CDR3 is CASSQLGSSYEQYF. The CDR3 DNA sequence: TGTGCCAGCAGCCAATTAGGGAGCTCCTACGAGCAGTACTTC.

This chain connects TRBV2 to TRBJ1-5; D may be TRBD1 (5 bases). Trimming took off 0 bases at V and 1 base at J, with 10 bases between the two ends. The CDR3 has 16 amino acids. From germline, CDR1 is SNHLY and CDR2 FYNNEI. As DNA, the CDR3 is TGTGCCAGCAGTGAAGCTAGCGACAGAAGCAATCAGCCCCAGCATTTT. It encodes CASSEASDRSNQPQHF.

This CDR3 is CASSSGQGGSPLHF. CDR3 nucleotides: TGTGCCAGCAGCTCCGGACAGGGTGGTTCACCCCTCCACTTT. The V and J genes are TRBV5-5 and TRBJ1-6; 8 positions match TRBD1. J lost 9 bases, V lost 3 bases, and 5 bases had no gene match. The CDR3 contains 14 residues. Looked up from germline, CDR1 is SGHKS and CDR2 is YYEKEE (reference sequence).